This T cell receptor (beta chain) was captured in a study of shared clonotypes between healthy human individuals (dated by TCRdb to the early 2020s). Context from the whole study: Three men and a couple of women, aged 18 to 49 years, made up the cohort. To estimate repertoire size and how much clonotype sharing occurs between individuals, the study deeply sequenced the blood TCR repertoires of about 5 healthy adults. Libraries were prepared and TCR repertoires were sequenced by different laboratories using diverse techniques, in order to increase sequencing depth and limit assay-specific biases. Per donor, leukapheresis produced somewhere between about 0.94 and 9.5 billion PBMCs. The research as a whole found: Based on pairwise subsampling, the degree of clonotype sharing among donors was expected to be affected by sequencing depth. Only blood was sampled, and tissue TCR repertoires likely differ from those in blood. Because the study included a small number of donors, the genetic and exposure-history diversity represented was limited.

Donors were healthy HIV-negative adults with no recently reported acute infections or vaccinations. Every donor was a Caucasian adult living in Nashville, Tennessee, USA. For unsorted samples, 90 million or so PBMCs were counted, and genomic DNA was extracted using the QIAamp DNA Blood Mini kit. Blood was collected by leukapheresis, and PBMCs were isolated by Ficoll-Histopaque density gradient centrifugation and then cryopreserved in liquid nitrogen vapor phase. Regarding this clone: The specificity of this receptor is unknown. Qualities for individual bases were not recorded, and no much larger clone is one base off.

Counted from cysteine to phenylalanine, this CDR3 has 13 amino acids. The read is trimmed to its CDR3 DNA, 39 bases read in frame from base 1. Using the deep immunoSEQ assay, multiplex PCR amplified TCR CDR3 regions from genomic DNA. For each cell subset, the extracted genomic DNA was distributed evenly across all wells of several immunoSEQ 96-well plates, and each plate served as one replicate. For unsorted PBMC, 300 ng of genomic DNA, equivalent to about 30,000 T cell genomes, went into each replicate PCR. Ten immunoSEQ deep assay plates were used to sequence unsorted PBMC genomic DNA. Purified libraries were measured with a Qubit 3.0 fluorometer, size-checked on a Bioanalyzer 2100, and measured again with the KAPA Library Quantification kit. Each immunoSEQ 96-well plate was sequenced on its own single-read 150-cycle Illumina NextSeq 550 flow cell. On the study's bioinformatics: Because the immunoSEQ output held only junctional sequences and lacked quality scores, the filtering could not match the filtering applied to full-length reads. Sequences were annotated with PyIR, a Python wrapper for IgBLAST v1.9, using IMGT germline references to assign V/J genes and CDR3. Reads were filtered out if the reads had weak V/J assignments (E-value above 1e-6), no CDR3, stop codons, out-of-frame junctions, or ambiguous translated residues. V3J clonotypes were defined as sequences sharing an identical inferred V gene, J gene, and CDR3 amino acid sequence. Percentage overlap between repertoires was computed as shared unique clonotypes divided by the size of the smaller repertoire. Richness of each repertoire was evaluated using RTK rarefaction, the Chao1 estimator, and Recon v2.1 estimates of unobserved clonotypes. TCRdb's version of the immuneACCESS table is confined to in-frame rearrangements and falls short of the full clone set. An unresolved V gene accounts for under half of the shortfall where checked; the remainder is of unknown origin. V and J calls and clone size are as listed in that table; D and trimming were resolved from the DNA. The sample has 490,000 or so clones on record, roughly 78% of them singletons. The leading ten clones occupy roughly 12% of the sample.

The clonotype comes from a woman in her thirties or forties in good health. Some clones in this sample may be carry-over from other donors' samples. The material sequenced was PBMCs. Recombination joined TRBV21-1 with TRBJ2-7; the DNA was not compared with TRBD1, the D call given in the table. TRBV21-1 is a pseudogene segment. DNA sequence: TGTGCCAGCAGGACAGACAAGGTATTCGAGCAGTACTTC. This codes for CASRTDKVFEQYF.